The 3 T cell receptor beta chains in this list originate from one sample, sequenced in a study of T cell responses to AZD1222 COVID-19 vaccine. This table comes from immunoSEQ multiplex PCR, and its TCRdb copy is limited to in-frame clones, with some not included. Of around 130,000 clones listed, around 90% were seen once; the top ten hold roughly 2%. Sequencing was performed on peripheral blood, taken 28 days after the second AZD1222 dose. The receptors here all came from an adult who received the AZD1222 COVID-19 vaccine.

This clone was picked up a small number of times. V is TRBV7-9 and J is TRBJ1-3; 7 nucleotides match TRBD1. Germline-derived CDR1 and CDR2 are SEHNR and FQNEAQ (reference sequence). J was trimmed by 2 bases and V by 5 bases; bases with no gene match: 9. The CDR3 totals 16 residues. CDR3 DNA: TGTGCCAGCAGCCGAATAAAAACAGGGGCTGGAAACACCATATATTTT. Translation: CASSRIKTGAGNTIYF.

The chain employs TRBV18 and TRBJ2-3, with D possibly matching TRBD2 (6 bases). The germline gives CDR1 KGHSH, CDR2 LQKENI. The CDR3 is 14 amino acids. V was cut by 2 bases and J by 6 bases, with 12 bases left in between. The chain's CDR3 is CASSPNGGADTQYF. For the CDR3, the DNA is TGTGCCAGCTCACCAAACGGGGGAGCGGATACGCAGTATTTT.

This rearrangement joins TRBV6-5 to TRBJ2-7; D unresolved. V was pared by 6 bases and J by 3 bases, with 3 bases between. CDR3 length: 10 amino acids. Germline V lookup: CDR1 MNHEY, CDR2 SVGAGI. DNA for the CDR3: TGTGCCAGCAGCTTCTACGAGCAGTACTTC. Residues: CASSFYEQYF.